Below are 3 T cell receptor beta chains sequenced from a single sample in a study of a mutant IDH1 vaccine in newly diagnosed glioma listed by TCRdb under 2021. What the time point label conveys for this sample: baseline, week 1 (first vaccination visit). The label giving this sample's treatment or condition can be read as: pre-vaccination baseline after standard-of-care therapy. Library prep was done by the immunoSEQ multiplex PCR assay. As stored in TCRdb, this immuneACCESS dataset retains in-frame rearrangements with V and J assigned. A fraction of the clones does not appear; measured against another copy, unresolved V genes explain less than half of the discrepancy, and the remainder lacks a known reason. This sample gives roughly 86,000 clones in total; just under 80% of them show up just once. Roughly 6.9% of the sample goes to the ten largest clones. Here the sequenced sample was PBMCs, taken from a glioma patient treated with radiotherapy, temozolomide or both. These receptors were obtained from a man aged 35 to 55 with glioma.

The chain is built from TRBV7-2 and TRBJ2-5, with 7 nucleotides matching TRBD2. The DNA end is a closer match to TRBJ2-7, so the J assignment may be wrong. The CDR3 runs 15 residues. CDR1 SGHTA and CDR2 FQGNSA come from the germline V gene. CDR3 region: CASSSDPTSSHEQYF. The CDR3 DNA reads as TGTGCCAGCAGCTCCGATCCGACTAGCAGCCACGAGCAGTACTTC.

The chain carries TRBV11-2 and TRBJ1-5; the D is unclear. The CDR3 consists of 13 residues. The germline V gene has CDR1 SGHAT and CDR2 FQNNGV. V was shortened by 4 bases and J by 9 bases, with 13 bases between the two germline ends. CDR3 sequence: CASSSTGASPQHF. The CDR3 bases are TGTGCCAGCAGCTCCACGGGTGCGTCGCCCCAGCATTTT.

This chain links TRBV5-4 with TRBJ1-2; D perhaps matches TRBD1 (6 bases). The CDR3 runs to 18 residues. Germline V gives CDR1 SGHNT, CDR2 YYREEE (reference sequence). Deletions cut 4 bases from V and 4 bases from J, with 26 bases between. CDR3 DNA: TGTGCCAGCAGCCTCCCCACCCCGGGACACAAAAGCTCCTATGGCTACACCTTC. Translating gives CASSLPTPGHKSSYGYTF.